This T cell receptor (beta chain) came from a study of blood T cell repertoires in COVID-19 (dated by TCRdb to the early 2020s). Describing the broader study: The collaborator samples originated in the United States, Italy and Spain and spanned the acute and convalescent phases of COVID-19. The prospective study material was composed of cDNA or gDNA derived from T cells, B-cell-depleted T cells, or PBMCs. Deeply sampled blood TCRbeta repertoires from subjects exposed to, actively infected with, or recovered from COVID-19 were included in the dataset. The repertoires were released in a freely available public database meant as a resource for research on the immune response to SARS-CoV-2. Samples came from the ongoing ImmuneRACE study (first 160 participants) plus 1,254 subjects from 6 global collaborators. Nearly every sample came with metadata listing a de-identified subject ID, COVID-19 status, age in years and sex. Where available, HLA class I and class II types were obtained from metadata supplied by the sample provider rather than from assay-based typing. Findings and caveats that apply to the study as a whole: The amount of clinical and demographic metadata varied by source and participant and was provided uncurated.

Each collaborating institution followed its own protocols to collect whole blood in K2EDTA tubes. Collaborator samples were shipped for TCRbeta analysis as frozen whole blood, isolated PBMCs, or DNA extracted from either sample type. V has 4 bases trimmed and J has 4 bases trimmed; junction bases matching no gene number 10. The germline V gene yields SGDLS for CDR1 and YYNGEE for CDR2. There are 16 amino acids in the CDR3, from cysteine to phenylalanine inclusive. Left in the record is the CDR3 DNA by itself, 48 bases read in frame from the first base. As to this clone: Its antigen remains undetermined. No much larger clone is present one base from it, and per-base qualities are unavailable.

The immunoSEQ Assay, a bias-controlled multiplex PCR, was used to amplify TCRbeta CDR3 regions from genomic DNA. The source study handled its data this way. The number of nucleated cells in each sample was estimated by amplification of reference gene primers within the assay. To quantify the absolute abundance of each unique TCRbeta CDR3 rearrangement, sequence reads were collapsed and filtered. For each sample, productive Simpson clonality was calculated by taking the square root of Simpson's diversity index across productive rearrangements. TCRdb limited this immuneACCESS table to in-frame rearrangements with V and J called. A share of clones is missing; checked studies link under half to unresolved V genes, and the rest is unexplained. That table supplies the V and J calls and clone size; D and trimming were determined from the DNA. This sample lists some 99,000 clones; roughly 84% were detected once. Roughly 8.2% of the sample comes from the top ten.

The source of this sequence is a woman aged 80 or older with active or convalescent COVID-19. Sequenced: peripheral blood. The V and J genes are TRBV9 and TRBJ2-2, and TRBD1 aligns with 7 junction nucleotides. At the DNA level, the sequence is TGTGCCAGCAGCTTATCGACAGGGCGGGCCACCGGGGAGCTGTTTTTT. Its translation reads: CASSLSTGRATGELFF.